The TCR beta chain under discussion was sequenced for a study of technical replicates of blood from several donors. Sequencing was performed with immunoSEQ multiplex PCR; in TCRdb, only in-frame clones are kept and a portion is missing. The sample yields more than 11,000 clones, roughly 84% seen once. The CDR3 loop spans 15 amino acids. Germline values: CDR1 MDHEN, CDR2 SYDVKM. The V and J ends lost 3 bases and 4 bases, in that order; junction bases with no gene match: 5. This clonotype was obtained from a human donor in good health. V is TRBV28 and J is TRBJ2-1, with 8 nucleotides matching TRBD1. The specimen sequenced was PBMCs. The CDR3 nucleotides are TGTGCCAGCAGTTTCCGGGACAGGCAATACAATGAGCAGTTCTTC. Protein product: CASSFRDRQYNEQFF.